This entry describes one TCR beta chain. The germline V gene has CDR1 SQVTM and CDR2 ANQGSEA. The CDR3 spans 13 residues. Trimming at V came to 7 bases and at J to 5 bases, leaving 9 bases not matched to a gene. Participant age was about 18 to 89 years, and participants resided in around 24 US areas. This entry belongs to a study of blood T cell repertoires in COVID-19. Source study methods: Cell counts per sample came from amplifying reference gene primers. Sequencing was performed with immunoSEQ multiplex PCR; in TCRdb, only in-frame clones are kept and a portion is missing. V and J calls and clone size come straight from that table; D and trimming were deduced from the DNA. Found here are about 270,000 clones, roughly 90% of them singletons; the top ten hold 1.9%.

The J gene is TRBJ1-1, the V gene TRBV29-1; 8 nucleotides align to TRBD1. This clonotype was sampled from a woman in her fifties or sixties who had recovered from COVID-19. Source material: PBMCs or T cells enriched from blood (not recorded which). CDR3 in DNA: TGCAGCGACATACAGGGGGGTTGGACTGAAGCTTTCTTT. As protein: CSDIQGGWTEAFF.